The rows below give T cell receptor beta chains drawn from one sample of a study of shared clonotypes between healthy human individuals. Profiled with immunoSEQ multiplex PCR; TCRdb holds only in-frame clones, not every one. The sample consists of approximately 2,000,000 clones, 93% of them appearing once. Material: naive CD8+ T cells from PBMCs. These receptors were collected from a man in his late teens or twenties in good health. Some clones in this sample may be carry-over from other donors' samples. CDR3s include the opening cysteine and the closing phenylalanine or tryptophan. A D gene is named only where the DNA matches it firmly. Size values are once, few and many counts, or a class for expanded clones, and some rows have none.

clone_size d_call j_call v_call cdr3_aa cdr3_nt
. TRBD1 TRBJ2-5 TRBV27 CASSLYGTGRAETQYF TGTGCCAGCAGTTTATACGGGACAGGGAGAGCCGAGACCCAGTACTTC
. . TRBJ2-5 TRBV4-3 CASSQSRQGGETQYF TGCGCCAGCAGCCAATCCCGGCAGGGAGGAGAGACCCAGTACTTC
once . TRBJ2-1 TRBV7-9 CASSSSSYNEQFF TGTGCCAGCAGCTCCTCGTCTTACAATGAGCAGTTCTTC
. . TRBJ1-1 TRBV4-3 CASSQARGLGTEAFF TGCGCCAGCAGCCAGGCCCGAGGCTTGGGGACTGAAGCTTTCTTT
. TRBD1 TRBJ2-7 TRBV9 CASSPEGGIWYEQYF TGTGCCAGCAGCCCCGAAGGGGGCATTTGGTACGAGCAGTACTTC
once . TRBJ2-7 TRBV14 CASRTSGPPYEQYF TGTGCCAGCAGAACCTCAGGACCCCCCTACGAGCAGTACTTC
. TRBD1 TRBJ2-7 TRBV27 CASSLGQGGPYEQYF TGTGCCAGCAGTTTGGGACAGGGGGGACCCTACGAGCAGTACTTC
. . TRBJ2-3 TRBV15 CATSGGITDTQYF TGTGCCACCAGCGGCGGGATAACAGATACGCAGTATTTT
. TRBD2 TRBJ2-3 TRBV27 CASGAGVTDTQYF TGTGCCAGCGGCGCGGGAGTCACAGATACGCAGTATTTT
. . TRBJ2-1 TRBV27 CASSVGSYNEQFF TGTGCCAGCAGTGTTGGCTCCTACAATGAGCAGTTCTTC
. . TRBJ1-4 TRBV7-9 CASSLHRDGTESIGEKLFF TGTGCCAGCAGCTTACATCGCGACGGAACCGAGTCGATTGGTGAAAAACTGTTTTTT
. TRBD2 TRBJ2-3 TRBV4-3 CASSPTGLADTQYF TGCGCCAGCAGCCCGACCGGACTAGCGGATACGCAGTATTTT
once . TRBJ2-6 TRBV18 CASSPGTRSSGANVLTF TGTGCCAGCTCACCAGGTACAAGGAGCTCTGGGGCCAACGTCCTGACTTTC
. . TRBJ2-3 TRBV7-9 CASSFLEFTSTDTQYF TGTGCCAGCAGCTTCCTTGAGTTTACTAGCACAGATACGCAGTATTTT
. . TRBJ2-2 TRBV15 CATSRDQGDTGELFF TGTGCCACCAGCAGGGACCAAGGGGACACCGGGGAGCTGTTTTTT
. . TRBJ1-1 TRBV6-6 CASSWVRTEAFF TGTGCCAGCAGTTGGGTCCGCACTGAAGCTTTCTTT
. . TRBJ2-1 TRBV5-1 CASSLFRPSSYNEQFF TGCGCCAGCAGCTTGTTTAGGCCGAGCTCCTACAATGAGCAGTTCTTC
. . TRBJ1-1 TRBV5-1 CASSFQTATEAFF TGCGCCAGCAGCTTTCAGACCGCCACTGAAGCTTTCTTT
. TRBD1 TRBJ2-1 TRBV7-9 CASSLAFGTAYNEQFF TGTGCCAGCAGCTTAGCGTTCGGGACAGCCTACAATGAGCAGTTCTTC
. . TRBJ1-1 TRBV27 CASSLVINTEAFF TGTGCCAGCAGCCTCGTCATAAACACTGAAGCTTTCTTT
. . TRBJ1-5 TRBV6-6 CASSYSIQPQHF TGTGCCAGCAGTTACTCGATTCAGCCCCAGCATTTT
. . TRBJ2-5 TRBV11-2 CASSLTYGEQETQYF TGTGCCAGCAGCTTAACCTATGGGGAACAAGAGACCCAGTACTTC
. TRBD2 TRBJ2-5 TRBV10-1 CASSEFTSGRVETQYF TGCGCCAGCAGTGAGTTTACTAGCGGGAGGGTAGAGACCCAGTACTTC
. TRBD2 TRBJ2-3 TRBV27 CASSPRLAGHTDTQYF TGTGCCAGCAGTCCCCGACTAGCGGGGCACACAGATACGCAGTATTTT
. . TRBJ2-3 TRBV7-6 CASSFSPLNTDTQYF TGTGCCAGCAGCTTTTCACCACTTAACACAGATACGCAGTATTTT
. TRBD2 TRBJ2-1 TRBV25-1 CASSLWEGSYNEQFF TGTGCCAGCAGTTTGTGGGAGGGGTCCTACAATGAGCAGTTCTTC
. . TRBJ2-7 TRBV11-2 CASSLNRAYEQYF TGTGCCAGCAGCTTAAATAGGGCTTACGAGCAGTACTTC
. . TRBJ2-1 TRBV9 CASSGGDFSYNEQFF TGTGCCAGCAGCGGCGGAGATTTCTCCTACAATGAGCAGTTCTTC
. . TRBJ2-7 TRBV4-1 CASSLGRNYEQYF TGCGCCAGCAGCCTGGGCCGAAACTACGAGCAGTACTTC
. . TRBJ2-7 TRBV5-1 CASTGDTREQYF TGCGCCAGCACCGGGGACACGCGAGAGCAGTACTTC
. . TRBJ2-3 TRBV4-3 CASSQGLGRNTDTQYF TGCGCCAGCAGCCAAGGTCTTGGGCGTAACACAGATACGCAGTATTTT
. . TRBJ2-1 TRBV27 CASSLNPAGGDEQFF TGTGCCAGCAGTTTGAACCCGGCCGGTGGGGATGAGCAGTTCTTC
. . TRBJ1-1 TRBV27 CASSSAGADTEAFF TGTGCCAGCAGTTCTGCGGGGGCCGACACTGAAGCTTTCTTT
. TRBD1 TRBJ2-7 TRBV11-2 CASSTGTGRIEQYF TGTGCCAGCAGCACCGGGACAGGGCGGATCGAGCAGTACTTC
. . TRBJ2-7 TRBV7-3 CASSPTWGYEQYF TGTGCCAGCAGCCCGACGTGGGGTTACGAGCAGTACTTC
once . TRBJ2-1 TRBV23-1 CASPFWDNSYNEQFF TGCGCCAGCCCCTTCTGGGACAACTCCTACAATGAGCAGTTCTTC
. . TRBJ2-1 TRBV11-2 CASSFPRSEGNEQFF TGTGCCAGCAGCTTCCCCCGGTCGGAGGGGAATGAGCAGTTCTTC
. TRBD1 TRBJ1-4 TRBV2 CASTVRQGVDEKLFF TGTGCCAGCACCGTGCGACAGGGAGTGGATGAAAAACTGTTTTTT
once . TRBJ2-2 TRBV4-3 CASSQDRSQGNTGELFF TGCGCCAGCAGCCAAGATAGGTCTCAGGGGAACACCGGGGAGCTGTTTTTT
. . TRBJ1-4 TRBV13 CASSLGSVGTGEKLFF TGTGCCAGCAGCTTAGGTTCAGTGGGGACCGGTGAAAAACTGTTTTTT
. . TRBJ1-5 TRBV4-1 CASSQDGTKDQPQHF TGCGCCAGCAGCCAAGACGGTACTAAGGATCAGCCCCAGCATTTT
few . TRBJ1-4 TRBV19 CASSVGRNLNEKLFF TGTGCCAGTAGTGTCGGCCGAAACCTTAATGAAAAACTGTTTTTT
. . TRBJ2-7 TRBV6-5 CASSPSGESYEQYF TGTGCCAGCAGTCCCTCAGGCGAATCCTACGAGCAGTACTTC
. . TRBJ1-3 TRBV6-4 CASSDSMIRGNTIYF TGTGCCAGCAGTGACTCGATGATAAGGGGGAACACCATATATTTT
. . TRBJ1-2 TRBV28 CASSLVSPRGGSHGYTF TGTGCCAGCAGTTTAGTTTCCCCCAGGGGAGGGAGTCATGGCTACACCTTC
. . TRBJ2-3 TRBV25-1 CASSEYGRGTDTQYF TGTGCCAGCAGTGAATACGGGAGAGGCACAGATACGCAGTATTTT
once TRBD1 TRBJ1-1 TRBV13 CASSSGTGTTEAFF TGTGCCAGCAGCTCCGGGACAGGGACCACTGAAGCTTTCTTT
. TRBD1 TRBJ1-5 TRBV27 CASSQRAGGGQPQHF TGTGCCAGCAGCCAAAGGGCAGGGGGCGGTCAGCCCCAGCATTTT
. . TRBJ2-5 TRBV7-8 CASSSGEYQETQYF TGTGCCAGCAGCTCAGGGGAGTACCAAGAGACCCAGTACTTC
. TRBD2 TRBJ2-7 TRBV5-1 CASSVGLAGYEQYF TGCGCCAGCAGCGTGGGACTAGCGGGCTACGAGCAGTACTTC
. TRBD2 TRBJ2-3 TRBV7-9 CASSSRLAGPTDTQYF TGTGCCAGCAGCTCGAGACTAGCGGGACCCACAGATACGCAGTATTTT
. . TRBJ2-5 TRBV25-1 CASSDPKTQYF TGTGCCAGCAGTGACCCAAAGACCCAGTACTTC
. . TRBJ2-5 TRBV7-9 CASSLRWTQNEGETQYF TGTGCCAGCAGCCTACGATGGACACAAAACGAGGGAGAGACCCAGTACTTC